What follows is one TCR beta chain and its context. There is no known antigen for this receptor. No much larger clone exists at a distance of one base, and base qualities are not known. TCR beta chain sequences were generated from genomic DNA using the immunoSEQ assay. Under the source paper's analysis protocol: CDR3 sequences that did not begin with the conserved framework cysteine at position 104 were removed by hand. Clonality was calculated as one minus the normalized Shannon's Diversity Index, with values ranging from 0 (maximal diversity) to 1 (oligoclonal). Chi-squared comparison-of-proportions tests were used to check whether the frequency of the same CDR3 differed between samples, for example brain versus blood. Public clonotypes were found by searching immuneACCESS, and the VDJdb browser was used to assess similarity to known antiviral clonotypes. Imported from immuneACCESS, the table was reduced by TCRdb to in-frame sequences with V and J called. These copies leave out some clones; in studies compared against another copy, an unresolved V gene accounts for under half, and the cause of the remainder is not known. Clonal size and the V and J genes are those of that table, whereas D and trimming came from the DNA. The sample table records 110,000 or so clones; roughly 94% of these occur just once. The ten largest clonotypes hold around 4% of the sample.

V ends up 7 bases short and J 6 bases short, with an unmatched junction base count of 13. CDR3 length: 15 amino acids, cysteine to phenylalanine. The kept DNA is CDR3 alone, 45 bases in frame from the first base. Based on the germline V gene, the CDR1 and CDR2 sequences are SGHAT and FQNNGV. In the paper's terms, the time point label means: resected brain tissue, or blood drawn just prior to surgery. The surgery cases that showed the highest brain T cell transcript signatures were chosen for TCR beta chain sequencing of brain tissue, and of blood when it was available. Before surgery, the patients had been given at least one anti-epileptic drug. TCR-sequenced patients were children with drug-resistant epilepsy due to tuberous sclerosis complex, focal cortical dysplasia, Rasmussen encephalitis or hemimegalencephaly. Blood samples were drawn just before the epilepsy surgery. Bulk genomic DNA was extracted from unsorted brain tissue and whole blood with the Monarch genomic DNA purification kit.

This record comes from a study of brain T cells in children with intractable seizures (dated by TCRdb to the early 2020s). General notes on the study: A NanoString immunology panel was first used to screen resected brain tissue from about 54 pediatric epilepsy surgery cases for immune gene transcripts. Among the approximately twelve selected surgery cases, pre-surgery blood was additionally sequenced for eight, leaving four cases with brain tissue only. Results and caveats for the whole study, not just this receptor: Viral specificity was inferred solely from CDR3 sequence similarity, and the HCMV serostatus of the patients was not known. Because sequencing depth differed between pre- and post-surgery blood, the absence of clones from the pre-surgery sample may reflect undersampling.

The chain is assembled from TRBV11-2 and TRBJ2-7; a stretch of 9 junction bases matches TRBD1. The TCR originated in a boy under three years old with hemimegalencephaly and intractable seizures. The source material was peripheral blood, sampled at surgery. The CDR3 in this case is CASNVPGQGNGEQYF. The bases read TGTGCCAGCAACGTCCCGGGACAGGGAAATGGCGAGCAGTACTTC.